Here is one TCR beta chain with its context. By how much of the sample it makes up, this clone is medium-sized (0.01 to 0.1%). The specificity of this receptor is unknown. No much larger clone is present one base from it, and per-base qualities are unavailable. The protocol used for the library was PCR. Sequencing took place on an Illumina HiSeq 4000. High-throughput sequencing was used to profile the TCR beta-chain CDR3 region of every patient. In the original analysis: Drawing on CDR3 differences between clinicopathological groups, the researchers built a classifier meant to tell apart patients with distant-metastatic papillary thyroid cancer. Repertoire diversity was assessed with the Shannon index, and tumor-blood repertoire similarity with the Morisita-Horn index. TCRdb passed the public sequencing reads through fastp at Q25 and MiXCR, retaining productive beta sequences. TCRdb, not the original authors, processed these V and J calls. The sample has over 30,000 clones on record, 20% to 25% of them singletons. Less than 4% of the sample is held by the ten biggest clonotypes.

None of the patients had been given any treatment before thyroid surgery. The study retrospectively analysed patient clinical samples collected from the early 2010s to the late 2010s using T-cell receptor beta sequencing. CDR1 and CDR2, looked up from the germline V gene (reference sequence), are LNHDA and SQIVND. V is pared back by 2 bases and J by 1 base, with 11 bases lying between the germline termini. The CDR3 contains 16 residues, cysteine and phenylalanine counted. The retained sequence is limited to the CDR3, 48 bases, with the frame set at the first base. The data originate from a study of metastatic and nonmetastatic thyroid tumors (dated by TCRdb to between 2020 and 2021). A note on the overall study: Repertoires from peripheral blood and from tumor or nodule tissue samples of malignant and benign thyroid patients were compared.

General findings and caveats noted by the study authors: TCR beta diversity was reported as significantly higher in malignant tumors than in benign nodules, in both blood and tumor samples.

The chain uses TRBV19 and TRBJ2-2; there is no confident call for the D gene. Sequencing was performed on tumor tissue. The receptor was derived from a male donor with papillary thyroid cancer or a benign thyroid nodule (not recorded which). Some clones in this sample may be carry-over from other donors' samples. The DNA is TGTGCCAGTAGTATATCGGAAAGGGTGAACACCGGGGAGCTGTTTTTT. Its amino acids are CASSISERVNTGELFF.